The clone carrying this T cell receptor (beta chain) was detected many times. The entry originates in a study of T cells in Graves' hyperthyroidism and ophthalmopathy. In the study overall: Sampling of peripheral blood happened at initial diagnosis, prior to any treatment.

There were TCR beta CDR3 regions amplified from RNA transcripts. The HTBI primer set served for first-round RT-PCR of the TCR CDR3. TCRdb re-called the multiplex PCR reads with MiXCR, one entry per CDR3 protein. The sample contains roughly 420,000 distinct CDR3 sequences, around a sixth of which appear only once. Germline CDR1 and CDR2: SGHKS and YYEKEE (reference sequence). The CDR3 is 15 residues long. The V gene lost 2 bases and the J gene lost 5 bases, with 14 bases spanning the gap. This sequence joins TRBV5-5 and TRBJ1-5, with D possibly TRBD1 on 6 matching bases. The sequenced material came from blood. This clonotype was sampled from a young woman with Graves' hyperthyroidism. The CDR3 here is CASSFGTGHYQPQHF. The CDR3 region has the DNA TGTGCCAGCAGCTTTGGAACAGGGCATTATCAGCCCCAGCATTTT.